A single sample is the source of the 23 T cell receptor beta chains below, sequenced in a study of shared clonotypes between healthy human individuals. Assay used: immunoSEQ multiplex PCR; TCRdb lists only in-frame clones, some missing. This table has about 2 million clones, roughly 95% appearing once. CD45RO-negative, CCR7-positively selected cells formed the naive CD8 fraction, excluding terminally differentiated effector memory CD45RA+ cells. Sequencing was done on a sample of naive CD8+ T cells sorted from blood. These receptors came from a man aged 18 to 30 in good health.

V and J are TRBV15 and TRBJ2-1; 7 nucleotides agree with TRBD2. Per the germline V gene, CDR1 is LNHNV and CDR2 is YYDKDF (reference sequence). V gave up 5 bases and J gave up 0 bases; unmatched junction bases: 7. CDR3 size: 16 residues. The CDR3 region has the DNA TGTGCCACCAGCTCCACTAGCGTACTCTCCTACAATGAGCAGTTCTTC. This codes for CATSSTSVLSYNEQFF.

This chain links TRBV4-3 with TRBJ2-1; D might be TRBD2 (6 bases). This CDR3 comprises 17 residues. Per the germline V gene, CDR1 is LGHNA and CDR2 is YSLEER. V lost 1 base to trimming and J lost 4 bases, with 17 bases between them. The CDR3 loop is CASSQGGSGEVYNEQFF. The CDR3 DNA follows: TGCGCCAGCAGCCAAGGTGGTTCGGGAGAGGTGTACAATGAGCAGTTCTTC.

This clone was detected a few times. The CDR3 nucleotides read TGCGCCAGCAGCCTAGGATCTTCGGCCGGGACTGAAGCTTTCTTT. Translation gives CASSLGSSAGTEAFF. The V call is TRBV4-1, the J call TRBJ1-1, with unresolved D. In germline, CDR1 is MGHRA, CDR2 YSYEKL. V lost 4 bases, J lost 5 bases, and 17 bases lay in between. This CDR3 region has 15 residues.

The chain combines TRBV12-5 with TRBJ2-2, with TRBD2 identical over 8 bases. The CDR3 consists of 17 residues. Losses at the gene ends were 2 bases for V and 1 base for J; bases not matched to a gene: 6. Germline V CDR1 and CDR2: LGHNT, FRNRAP. The CDR3 nucleotides are TGTGCTAGTGGTTTGACCCGGGGACTAGGGAACACCGGGGAGCTGTTTTTT. It codes for CASGLTRGLGNTGELFF.

The gene calls are TRBV7-9 and TRBJ2-7; 9 bases map to TRBD1. This CDR3 is built from 16 residues. Germline assignment: CDR1 SEHNR and CDR2 FQNEAQ (reference sequence). J was trimmed by 3 bases and V by 5 bases; bases with no gene match: 11. CDR3 protein: CASSTQDRDRDYEQYF. The CDR3 DNA is TGTGCCAGCAGCACGCAAGACCGGGACAGGGACTACGAGCAGTACTTC.

The DNA of the CDR3 is TGTGCCAGTAGTATTCGCGGGAGCTCCTACAATGAGCAGTTCTTC. It is translated as CASSIRGSSYNEQFF. V is TRBV19 and J is TRBJ2-1; TRBD2 matches at 7 bases. The germline gives CDR1 LNHDA, CDR2 SQIVND (reference sequence). V shed 3 bases and J 0 bases; nucleotides not matched to a gene: 2. CDR3 size: 15 residues.

Comment on this clone: Additional DNA sequences in this sample encode the identical CDR3. This chain connects TRBV19 to TRBJ1-1; 7 bases are a match to TRBD1. The junction had 5 bases not matched to a gene; V was cut back by 6 bases and J by 1 base. Germline V gene sequence: CDR1 LNHDA, CDR2 SQIVND (reference sequence). The CDR3 runs 14 residues. The CDR3 loop reads CASSPGTANTEAFF. CDR3 nucleotide sequence: TGTGCCAGTAGCCCGGGGACAGCGAACACTGAAGCTTTCTTT.

The V and J genes are TRBV2 and TRBJ2-7, with 9 nucleotides matching TRBD1. The CDR3 is made up of 15 amino acids. With V trimmed by 2 bases and J by 3 bases, 5 bases remained unmatched. Germline CDR1 reads SNHLY; CDR2 reads FYNNEI. The CDR3 nucleotides are TGTGCCAGCAGTGAACTTCGACAGGGGGGCTACGAGCAGTACTTC. Amino acid sequence: CASSELRQGGYEQYF.

The CDR3 bases are TGTGCCAGCAGCGCATCTCCGGGACAGGGCAAGAACGAGCAGTACTTC. It translates to CASSASPGQGKNEQYF. This chain joins TRBV7-9 and TRBJ2-7, with 9 bases fitting TRBD1. The junction had 13 bases not matched to a gene; V was cut back by 5 bases and J by 5 bases. The CDR3 is 16 amino acids. The germline V gene encodes CDR1 SEHNR and CDR2 FQNEAQ (reference sequence).

V gene TRBV6-5 combines with J gene TRBJ2-1; D is possibly TRBD1 or TRBD2 (5 bases each). Trimming left V 2 bases short and J 0 bases short, with 8 bases between. The germline CDR1 and CDR2 sequences are MNHEY and SVGAGI. The CDR3 spans 15 residues. The CDR3 sequence: CASSYEGSSYNEQFF. CDR3 bases: TGTGCCAGCAGTTACGAGGGGAGCTCCTACAATGAGCAGTTCTTC.

The CDR3 here is CASSLVGFDTEAFF. The CDR3 nucleotides are TGTGCCAGCAGTTTGGTGGGATTTGACACTGAAGCTTTCTTT. The chain employs TRBV27 and TRBJ1-1, with unresolved D. This CDR3 has 14 residues. Germline loops: CDR1 MNHEY, CDR2 SMNVEV (reference sequence). Trimming took off 3 bases at V and 3 bases at J, with 11 bases between the two ends.

This clone was found a few times. The genes are TRBV19 and TRBJ2-7, with 11 nucleotides matching TRBD2. CDR1 and CDR2 from the germline V gene are LNHDA and SQIVND (reference sequence). The J segment lost 3 bases and the V segment lost 5 bases, leaving 6 bases of the junction unmatched. The CDR3 covers 15 residues. The CDR3 sequence is CASSEGLADDYEQYF. The CDR3 region has the DNA TGTGCCAGTAGTGAGGGACTAGCGGACGACTACGAGCAGTACTTC. Full variable domain (remainder filled in from reference TRBV19 and TRBJ2-7): DGGITQSPKYLFRKEGQNVTLSCEQNLNHDAMYWYRQDPGQGLRLIYYSQIVNDFQKGDIAEGYSVSREKKESFPLTVTSAQKNPTAFYLCASSEGLADDYEQYFGPGTRLTVT.

With regard to this clone: Other DNA sequences in the sample encode the same CDR3. The gene calls are TRBV5-1 and TRBJ1-1, with 7 bases identical to TRBD1. Germline CDR1 and CDR2: SGHRS and YFSETQ. V dropped 2 bases and J dropped 0; count of bases not matched to a gene: 4. The CDR3 loop spans 15 amino acids. The CDR3 region has the DNA TGCGCCAGCAGCTTACAGGGACAGATGAACACTGAAGCTTTCTTT. As protein: CASSLQGQMNTEAFF.

This rearrangement joins TRBV7-6 to TRBJ2-1; tentative D call: TRBD2 (5 bases). The CDR3 loop spans 14 amino acids. Trimming took off 4 bases at V and 6 bases at J, with 13 bases between the two ends. CDR1 is SGHVS, CDR2 FNYEAQ, per germline. CDR3 sequence reads: CASSSGVDGNEQFF. The CDR3 nucleotides are TGTGCCAGCAGCTCCGGGGTGGACGGCAATGAGCAGTTCTTC. Supplemented by reference TRBV7-6 and TRBJ2-1, the full variable domain reads GAGVSQSPRYKVTKRGQDVALRCDPISGHVSLYWYRQALGQGPEFLTYFNYEAQQDKSGLPNDRFSAERPEGSISTLTIQRTEQRDSAMYRCASSSGVDGNEQFFGPGTRLTVL.

The rearrangement joins TRBV27 to TRBJ2-5; possibly TRBD2 for D (5 bases). This CDR3 has 15 residues. Deletions cut 6 bases from V and 4 bases from J, with 18 bases between. Germline-derived CDR1 and CDR2 are MNHEY and SMNVEV (reference sequence). The CDR3 DNA is TGTGCCAGCAGCCCCCTAATGGAGGTACTAGAGACCCAGTACTTC. This codes for CASSPLMEVLETQYF.

This chain joins TRBV29-1 and TRBJ2-2, with a possible D match to TRBD1 (5 bases). Germline V gene lookup returns CDR1 SQVTM and CDR2 ANQGSEA. The CDR3 has 13 residues. Trimming cost V 4 bases and J 6 bases, with 12 bases left between them. The CDR3 region is CSVALTVPGELFF. In nucleotides, the CDR3 is TGCAGCGTTGCTCTGACAGTCCCCGGGGAGCTGTTTTTT.

On this clone: The same CDR3 arises from other DNA sequences in this sample as well. This chain connects TRBV29-1 to TRBJ2-6; no clear D. The CDR3 totals 12 residues. Trimming removed 4 bases at V and 1 base at J, with 2 bases between. Germline CDR1 and CDR2: SQVTM and ANQGSEA. The DNA of the CDR3 is TGCAGCGTTGCGTCTGGGGCCAACGTCCTGACTTTC. It encodes CSVASGANVLTF.

In DNA, the CDR3 is TGTGCCAGCAGTCCTCAGGTGGGCTCCTACGAGCAGTACTTC. Amino acids: CASSPQVGSYEQYF. The genes are TRBV27 and TRBJ2-7; D ambiguous. This CDR3 is 14 amino acids long. V lost 5 bases to trimming and J lost 0 bases, with 11 bases between them. In germline, CDR1 is MNHEY, CDR2 SMNVEV (reference sequence).

This clone has a handful of counts. Here the CDR3 DNA reads TGTGCCAGCAGCTTCCCGGGGTCGGGTGAGCAGTACTTC. Its translation is CASSFPGSGEQYF. The chain joins TRBV5-5 to TRBJ2-7, with D tentatively TRBD2 (5 bases). V dropped 2 bases and J dropped 7 bases, with 13 bases sitting between them. This CDR3 contains 13 residues. Germline assignment: CDR1 SGHKS and CDR2 YYEKEE (reference sequence).

The chain is built from TRBV28 and TRBJ2-7, with 7 bases that match TRBD1. The V segment lost 6 bases and the J segment 1 base; nucleotides outside the gene matches: 12. This CDR3 comprises 16 residues. The germline V gene has CDR1 MDHEN and CDR2 SYDVKM. The CDR3 protein is CASSTDRESLSYEQYF. DNA of the CDR3: TGTGCCAGCAGCACCGACAGGGAGTCCTTATCCTACGAGCAGTACTTC.

The chain carries TRBV5-1 and TRBJ2-7, with D unclear. CDR3 length equals 13 residues. Deletions cut 2 bases from V and 3 bases from J, with 9 bases between. Germline V gene data show CDR1 as SGHRS and CDR2 as YFSETQ. CDR3 DNA sequence: TGCGCCAGCAGCTTCGGAATTGTCTACGAGCAGTACTTC. Protein product: CASSFGIVYEQYF.

The chain has TRBV6-1 and TRBJ1-1, with a weak D call TRBD1 (6 bases). V lost 1 base, J lost 1 base, and 13 bases lay in between. Germline V lookup: CDR1 MNHNS, CDR2 SASEGT. CDR3 length: 16 amino acids. CDR3 protein: CASSEVVGGENTEAFF. Written as DNA, the CDR3 is TGTGCCAGCAGTGAAGTCGTAGGGGGGGAGAACACTGAAGCTTTCTTT.

This clone was recorded only once. The V call is TRBV13, the J call TRBJ2-5; 7 bases match TRBD1. The length of the CDR3 is 13 residues. Germline lookup yields CDR1 PRHDT and CDR2 FYEKMQ (reference sequence). V lost 5 bases and J lost 2; bases outside the gene matches: 2. Here the CDR3 reads CASSRQGQETQYF. CDR3 bases: TGTGCCAGCAGCCGACAGGGTCAAGAGACCCAGTACTTC.